A single sample gave rise to the 29 T cell receptor beta chains below, sequenced in a study of T-cell memory formation after mild COVID-19. TCRdb re-analysed the 5' RACE reads in MiXCR, keeping a single row per CDR3 protein. The data show over 300,000 distinct CDR3 sequences, with under 25% seen just once and over 20% held by the top ten. Sequencing used PBMCs or a T cell subset sorted from them (not recorded which). The receptors were gathered from a man in his late teens or twenties who had mild COVID-19 (a few samples of this study predate the infection). Cell type and time point are not known.

This clonotype occurred many times. This chain uses TRBV7-2 with TRBJ2-5; D remains unclear. CDR1 is SGHTA, CDR2 FQGNSA, per germline. The V gene lost 5 bases and the J gene lost 6 bases, with 7 bases spanning the gap. The CDR3 has 11 amino acids. CDR3 bases: TGTGCCAGCAGCCCCTGGAAGACCCAGTACTTC. It specifies CASSPWKTQYF.

In this sample, this clonotype turned up many times. J is TRBJ2-3 and V is TRBV10-2, with D perhaps given as TRBD1 or TRBD2 (5 bases each). Deletions cut 3 bases from V and 8 bases from J, with 6 bases between. The CDR3 extends over 11 amino acids. CDR1 and CDR2 (germline): WSHSY, SAAADI. The CDR3 sequence is CASSDGGTQYF. The CDR3 region has the DNA TGCGCCAGCAGTGATGGGGGTACGCAGTATTTT.

The V call is TRBV7-6, the J call TRBJ2-3, with D hard to call. Germline lookup yields CDR1 SGHVS and CDR2 FNYEAQ. Trimming cost V 5 bases and J 0 bases, with 9 bases left between them. This CDR3 is built from 14 residues. The CDR3 bases are TGTGCCAGCAGCCCGACATATAGCACAGATACGCAGTATTTT. Translating gives CASSPTYSTDTQYF.

The V and J genes are TRBV6-6 and TRBJ1-6; D gene ambiguous. The CDR3 contains 16 residues. Germline CDR1 MNHNY, CDR2 SVGAGI (reference sequence). Between the trimmed V and J ends, which lost 5 bases and 0 bases, there was a span of 11 bases. The CDR3 is CASSHHQSSYNSPLHF. CDR3 nucleotide sequence: TGTGCCAGCAGTCATCACCAGAGCTCCTATAATTCACCCCTCCACTTT.

This clonotype was detected a few times. V and J are TRBV15 and TRBJ2-3, with 15 bases identical to TRBD2. CDR1 LNHNV and CDR2 YYDKDF come from the germline V gene (reference sequence). This CDR3 comprises 16 residues. V shed 5 bases and J 0 bases; nucleotides not matched to a gene: 0. CDR3 region: CATSGTSGGSTDTQYF. The CDR3 DNA sequence: TGTGCCACCAGCGGGACTAGCGGGGGGAGCACAGATACGCAGTATTTT.

This clonotype appeared a few times. The rearrangement uses TRBV28 and TRBJ2-7, with D perhaps being TRBD1 or TRBD2 (5 bases each). Looked up from germline, CDR1 is MDHEN and CDR2 is SYDVKM. There are 14 residues in the CDR3. Between the trimmed V and J ends, which lost 6 bases and 4 bases, there was a span of 16 bases. The chain's CDR3 is CASRRDGDSYEQYV. CDR3 coding DNA: TGTGCCAGCAGACGGGACGGAGACTCTTACGAGCAGTACGTC.

This clonotype was detected only a few times. The V and J genes are TRBV20-1 and TRBJ2-7; D may be TRBD1 (6 bases). Germline V gene sequence: CDR1 DFQATT, CDR2 SNEGSKA (reference sequence). This CDR3 has 14 amino acids. V was cut by 0 bases and J by 2 bases, with 11 bases left in between. The CDR3 coding sequence is TGCAGTGCTAGAGATAGAACAGGGACCTACGAGCAGTACTTC. Residues: CSARDRTGTYEQYF.

This clonotype was observed a handful of times. This sequence joins TRBV9 and TRBJ2-7, with 11 positions matching TRBD2. Trimming took 0 bases from V and 3 from J; bases not matched to a gene: 2. The CDR3 runs 15 residues. CDR1 is SGDLS, CDR2 YYNGEE, per germline. CDR3 protein: CASSVGLAGGYEQYF. CDR3 sequence (DNA): TGTGCCAGCAGCGTAGGCCTAGCGGGGGGCTACGAGCAGTACTTC.

This clonotype was detected only a few times. The V call is TRBV7-9, the J call TRBJ1-2; a possible D gene is TRBD1 (5 bases). The germline V gene has CDR1 SEHNR and CDR2 FQNEAQ (reference sequence). V was pared by 2 bases and J by 8 bases, with 15 bases between. The CDR3 loop spans 14 amino acids. DNA of the CDR3: TGTGCCAGCAGCTTATCCCAGGGAGGGTCAGGCTACACCTTC. It is translated as CASSLSQGGSGYTF.

This clonotype was counted a few times. The chain recombines TRBV7-2 with TRBJ2-2; D is unresolved. This CDR3 is 13 amino acids long. The ends were cut back, 4 bases at V and 5 bases at J, with 8 bases in the middle. Germline V gives CDR1 SGHTA, CDR2 FQGNSA. Here the CDR3 reads CASSWARTGELFF. The CDR3 nucleotides are TGTGCCAGCAGCTGGGCTAGAACCGGGGAGCTGTTTTTT.

This rearrangement joins TRBV3-1 to TRBJ2-5; TRBD1 might be the D (6 bases). The V gene's germline CDR1 is LGHDT and CDR2 YNNKEL (reference sequence). The CDR3 runs to 15 residues. V lost 0 bases to trimming and J lost 3 bases, with 11 bases between them. The CDR3 sequence is CASSQDLNREETQYF. CDR3 in DNA: TGTGCCAGCAGCCAAGATTTGAACAGGGAAGAGACCCAGTACTTC.

This clonotype has a handful of counts. This chain joins TRBV7-8 and TRBJ2-1; D gene uncertain. There are 12 residues in the CDR3. CDR1 and CDR2 (germline): SGHVS, FQNEAQ. The ends were cut back, 1 base at V and 12 bases at J, with 10 bases in the middle. For the CDR3, the DNA is TGTGCCAGCAGCTTAGAAGCACGGCCGCAGTTCTTC. It encodes CASSLEARPQFF.

This clonotype occurred many times. This rearrangement joins TRBV5-1 to TRBJ2-1, with D perhaps TRBD1 (6 bases). CDR1 is SGHRS and CDR2 is YFSETQ in the germline V gene. V gave up 5 bases and J gave up 6 bases, with 6 bases separating them. This CDR3 has 11 residues. The CDR3 DNA follows: TGCGCCAGCAGACAGGGCAATGAGCAGTTCTTC. Translated: CASRQGNEQFF.

This clonotype was seen ten or more times. The genes are TRBV5-1 and TRBJ2-1; TRBD1 might be the D (6 bases). Germline CDR1 SGHRS, CDR2 YFSETQ. The ends were cut back, 4 bases at V and 5 bases at J, with 13 bases in the middle. The CDR3 contains 14 residues. The CDR3 protein is CASSLDSSNNEQFF. The CDR3 DNA sequence: TGCGCCAGCAGCCTGGACAGCTCGAACAATGAGCAGTTCTTC.

This clonotype has more than one count but fewer than ten. The chain has TRBV7-2 and TRBJ2-5, with D perhaps TRBD1 or TRBD2 (5 bases each). CDR1 and CDR2 (germline): SGHTA, FQGNSA. This CDR3 spans 14 amino acids. Trimming shortened V by 4 bases and J by 2 bases, and 11 bases separated the two germline ends. The CDR3 protein is CASSSRGKQETQYF. The CDR3 DNA is TGTGCCAGCAGCTCCCGGGGCAAGCAAGAGACCCAGTACTTC.

V and J are TRBV12-3 or TRBV12-4 and TRBJ2-6; unclear D gene. Trimming took 2 bases from V and 0 from J, leaving 8 bases between them. The CDR3 has 16 amino acids. CDR3 protein: CASSLRQSSGANVLTF. The CDR3 DNA reads TGTGCCAGCAGTTTAAGGCAGTCCTCTGGGGCCAACGTCCTGACTTTC.

The V call is TRBV5-1, the J call TRBJ1-4; TRBD1 aligns across 9 bases. CDR1 and CDR2 (germline): SGHRS, YFSETQ. The CDR3 sequence is 15 residues long. V shed 0 bases and J 7 bases; nucleotides not matched to a gene: 4. The CDR3 here is CASSLGTGGGEKLFF. In DNA form, the CDR3 reads TGCGCCAGCAGCTTGGGTACAGGGGGCGGTGAAAAACTGTTTTTT.

This clonotype has at least ten counts. The rearrangement links TRBV4-1 to TRBJ1-2, with 8 bases fitting TRBD1. The CDR3 is 17 residues long. Germline V gene data show CDR1 as MGHRA and CDR2 as YSYEKL. V shed 0 bases and J 7 bases; nucleotides not matched to a gene: 13. The CDR3 DNA is TGCGCCAGCAGCCAAGAAGTGGCAGGGGGCCTTGGAGGTGGCTACACCTTC. Protein product: CASSQEVAGGLGGGYTF.

This clonotype appeared a few times. The chain joins TRBV15 to TRBJ2-4, with 8 positions matching TRBD2. CDR1 and CDR2 (germline): LNHNV, YYDKDF (reference sequence). J was trimmed by 6 bases and V by 4 bases; bases with no gene match: 17. The CDR3 length is 18 residues. CDR3 residues: CATSNRPGTSVWGNIQYF. CDR3 in DNA: TGTGCCACCAGCAACCGCCCCGGGACTAGTGTTTGGGGAAACATTCAGTACTTC.

V gene TRBV5-1 combines with J gene TRBJ1-4; D unresolved. V was shortened by 0 bases and J by 0 bases, with 15 bases between the two germline ends. The CDR3 length is 18 residues. Germline V lookup: CDR1 SGHRS, CDR2 YFSETQ. The CDR3 DNA reads TGCGCCAGCAGCTTGGAATCTATCTCTCCTGCAACTAATGAAAAACTGTTTTTT. This translates into CASSLESISPATNEKLFF.

This clonotype appeared many times. The chain carries TRBV12-3 or TRBV12-4 and TRBJ2-7, with D unclear. This CDR3 spans 14 amino acids. Deletions cut 1 base from V and 1 base from J, with 8 bases between. The CDR3 sequence is CASSLVLGSYEQYF. CDR3 in DNA: TGTGCCAGCAGTTTAGTACTGGGGTCCTACGAGCAGTACTTC.

This clonotype was seen more than once but under ten times. The rearrangement uses TRBV5-1 and TRBJ1-2; D gene unclear. CDR1 is SGHRS and CDR2 is YFSETQ in the germline V gene. The V gene lost 0 bases and the J gene lost 7 bases, with 16 bases spanning the gap. The CDR3 contains 15 residues. CDR3 sequence (DNA): TGCGCCAGCAGCTTGGGTGGGCAGGCCGCGAGTGGCTACACCTTC. Its translation: CASSLGGQAASGYTF.

The chain uses TRBV7-8 and TRBJ1-3; perhaps TRBD1 as D (5 bases). The CDR3 is 13 residues long. V lost 5 bases, J lost 8 bases, and 13 bases lay in between. Looked up from germline, CDR1 is SGHVS and CDR2 is FQNEAQ. This CDR3 is CASSRSGGDTIYF. CDR3 nucleotides: TGTGCCAGCAGCCGGTCCGGGGGGGACACCATATATTTT.

This clonotype was picked up a small number of times. The chain has TRBV7-2 and TRBJ1-2; a weak D match, TRBD1 (5 bases). CDR1 and CDR2 from the germline V gene are SGHTA and FQGNSA. V was cut by 3 bases and J by 4 bases, with 12 bases left in between. The CDR3 has 14 amino acids. CDR3 sequence: CASSLAPGSYGYTF. The CDR3 nucleotides are TGTGCCAGCAGCTTGGCCCCAGGGTCCTATGGCTACACCTTC.

The rearrangement links TRBV27 to TRBJ1-2; no clear D gene. The CDR3 has 15 amino acids. V was trimmed by 2 bases and J by 4 bases, leaving 14 bases between them. CDR1 and CDR2 from the germline V gene are MNHEY and SMNVEV (reference sequence). The CDR3 sequence: CASSLKGVWGYGYTF. In DNA form, the CDR3 reads TGTGCCAGCAGTTTAAAGGGCGTATGGGGCTATGGCTACACCTTC.

This clonotype was observed a handful of times. V usage is TRBV20-1 and J usage is TRBJ1-1; possibly TRBD1 for D (5 bases). The length of the CDR3 is 13 residues. Germline lookup yields CDR1 DFQATT and CDR2 SNEGSKA (reference sequence). Trimming shortened V by 6 bases and J by 5 bases, and 16 bases separated the two germline ends. The CDR3, as DNA: TGCAGTGCCCTATCCAGGGCAAGGACTGAAGCTTTCTTT. It encodes CSALSRARTEAFF.

This clonotype was detected once. The chain carries TRBV5-1 and TRBJ1-1; tentatively, D is TRBD1 (6 bases). CDR3 length equals 15 residues. Germline V lookup: CDR1 SGHRS, CDR2 YFSETQ. Trimming removed 8 bases from V and 4 bases from J, with 21 bases in between. CDR3 sequence reads: CARPTSGAMSTEAFF. The CDR3 coding sequence is TGCGCCAGACCGACCTCAGGGGCCATGAGCACTGAAGCTTTCTTT.

This clonotype has a handful of counts. CDR3 sequence: CSAVLRGSQETQYF. In DNA, the CDR3 is TGCAGTGCTGTGTTGAGGGGGAGCCAAGAGACCCAGTACTTC. This chain connects TRBV20-1 to TRBJ2-5, with D perhaps TRBD1 (6 bases). This CDR3 comprises 14 residues. Trimming removed 5 bases at V and 1 base at J, with 14 bases between. CDR1 and CDR2 (germline): DFQATT, SNEGSKA (reference sequence).

This chain connects TRBV14 to TRBJ2-5; tentative D call: TRBD1 (7 bases). Trimming left V 3 bases short and J 6 bases short, with 17 bases between. CDR3 length: 15 amino acids. Germline V gives CDR1 SGHDN, CDR2 FVKESK. DNA of the CDR3: TGTGCCAGCAGCCAGGAGGGGGCATTGGCGAAGACCCAGTACTTC. Translation: CASSQEGALAKTQYF.